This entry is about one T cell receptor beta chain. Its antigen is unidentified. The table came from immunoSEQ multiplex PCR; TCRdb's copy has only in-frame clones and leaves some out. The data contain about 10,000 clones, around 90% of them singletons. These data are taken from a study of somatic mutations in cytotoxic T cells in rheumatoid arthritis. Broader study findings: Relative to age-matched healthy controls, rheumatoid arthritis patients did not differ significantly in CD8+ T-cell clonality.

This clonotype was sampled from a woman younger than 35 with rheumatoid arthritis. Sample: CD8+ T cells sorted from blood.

CDR3 nucleotides: TGCGCCAGCAGCCAAGATTCTGGGGGGGCCCAGCATTTT. This encodes CASSQDSGGAQHF. The chain uses TRBV4-3 and TRBJ1-5, with a weak D call TRBD1 (5 bases). From germline, CDR1 is LGHNA and CDR2 YSLEER. Trimming removed 0 bases at V and 11 bases at J, with 11 bases between. There are 13 residues in the CDR3.